This T cell receptor (beta chain) is from a study of CD8 T cells in Susac syndrome. Comment on this clonotype: One junction end disagrees with the germline gene, perhaps due to a read error.

RNA, at roughly 0.45 to 1 ug, was reverse transcribed with random hexamers. TCRdb reprocessed the immunoSEQ multiplex PCR reads with MiXCR, giving one entry per CDR3 protein. Altogether 130,000 or so distinct CDR3 sequences are present, 80% being singletons, with the ten largest covering 0.51%. The CDR3 runs 12 residues. Germline assignment: CDR1 SGDLS and CDR2 YYNGEE. The clonotype was recovered from a human donor with multiple sclerosis. The sequenced sample was CD8+ T cells from PBMCs. J is TRBJ2-4 and V is TRBV9; 8 bases match TRBD1. In DNA, the CDR3 is TGTGCCGGCAGCGAGCCCCGGACAGGGTTGGACTTC. Translating gives CAGSEPRTGLDF.